This T cell receptor (beta chain) is drawn from a study of CD8+CD57+ T cells in acquired aplastic anemia. Whole-study results and caveats: Between the patient and control groups, CD8+ Simpson's diversity did not differ significantly. Twenty-nine CD8+ CDR3 sequences were shared between patients and controls.

Patients chosen for sequencing had shown CD8+CD57+ cell expansion by flow cytometry. No therapy was given to patients before blood sampling. There are 13 residues in the CDR3. Trimming removed 10 bases from V and 8 bases from J; junction bases left unmatched: 11. Germline V CDR1 and CDR2: WSHSY, SAAADI. About this clonotype itself: Its antigen is unknown.

Genomic DNA, serving as template, underwent TCR beta VDJ and CDR3 profiling. A single record per CDR3 protein comes from TCRdb applying MiXCR to the reads. The sample includes roughly 500,000 distinct CDR3 sequences, around 30% seen only once; the top ten take 0.8% to 0.85%. Sequencing used sorted CD4+, CD8+, or CD8+CD57+ T cells (not recorded which) from PBMCs. The chain links TRBV10-2 to TRBJ1-5; TRBD1 agrees at 7 bases. The TCR sequence derives from a human donor with aplastic anemia. The CDR3 sequence is CATRTGINKPQHF. CDR3 in DNA: TGCGCCACCCGGACAGGAATTAACAAGCCCCAGCATTTT.